This is a list of T cell receptor beta chains from one sample in a study of blood T cell repertoires in COVID-19. The protocol was immunoSEQ multiplex PCR, while the TCRdb copy is restricted to in-frame clones and leaves out a portion. Among about 360,000 clones listed, around 87% were seen once. The sample taken for sequencing was peripheral blood. These receptors were collected from a human donor in a cohort sampled during active COVID-19. The CDR3 runs from the conserved cysteine through the conserved F or W. D genes are given only for firm matches. Size values are once, few and many counts, or a class for expanded clones, and some rows have none.

TRBJ2-2 once TRBV10-1 TRBD1 CASSELTGTGVPGELFF TGCGCCAGCAGTGAGTTGACCGGGACAGGGGTCCCCGGGGAGCTGTTTTTT
TRBJ2-3 - TRBV5-1 - CASRPTARVYDTQYF TGCGCCAGCAGACCGACCGCTCGGGTGTACGATACGCAGTATTTT
TRBJ1-2 - TRBV6-5 TRBD1 CASSTDRVYGYTF TGTGCCAGCAGTACGGACAGGGTCTATGGCTACACCTTC
TRBJ2-7 - TRBV6-1 - CASSERQRAYEQYF TGTGCCAGCAGTGAAAGGCAACGGGCCTACGAGCAGTACTTC
TRBJ2-7 - TRBV19 TRBD1 CASSWGQAPYEQYF TGTGCCAGTAGTTGGGGACAGGCCCCCTACGAGCAGTACTTC
TRBJ2-7 - TRBV7-9 - CASSPQVDPTYEQYF TGTGCCAGCAGCCCCCAGGTCGATCCCACCTACGAGCAGTACTTC
TRBJ2-5 - TRBV11-2 - CASSLGSQETQYF TGTGCCAGCAGCTTAGGGAGTCAAGAGACCCAGTACTTC
TRBJ1-4 - TRBV5-1 - CASSYDSIATNEKLFF TGCGCCAGCAGCTACGACAGCATAGCAACTAATGAAAAACTGTTTTTT
TRBJ2-7 - TRBV10-3 TRBD2 CAISEVTSGEQYF TGTGCCATCAGTGAAGTGACTAGCGGCGAGCAGTACTTC
TRBJ2-1 - TRBV18 TRBD2 CASSPLAGAYNEQFF TGTGCCAGCTCTCCCTTAGCGGGGGCCTACAATGAGCAGTTCTTC
TRBJ2-2 - TRBV5-6 - CASSLESNSNTGELFF TGTGCCAGCAGCTTGGAGAGTAACTCGAACACCGGGGAGCTGTTTTTT
TRBJ2-5 - TRBV6-6 TRBD1 CASAYTSTGGQETQYF TGTGCCAGCGCCTACACTTCGACAGGGGGACAAGAGACCCAGTACTTC
TRBJ2-1 once TRBV18 TRBD1 CASSPMGQGHVVQFF TGTGCCAGCTCACCTATGGGACAGGGACACGTCGTACAGTTCTTC
TRBJ2-6 - TRBV19 - CASSDNREANVLTF TGTGCCAGTTCGGATAACAGGGAGGCCAACGTCCTGACTTTC
TRBJ1-2 - TRBV7-9 - CASNLATGNGYTF TGTGCCAGCAATCTGGCGACGGGAAATGGCTACACCTTC
TRBJ1-2 - TRBV7-9 - CASSLEGQVHGYTF TGTGCCAGCAGCTTAGAGGGGCAAGTTCATGGCTACACCTTC
TRBJ2-5 - TRBV3-1/TRBV3-2 TRBD2 CASRLRTSGGETQYF TGTGCCAGCAGATTAAGGACTAGCGGCGGAGAGACCCAGTACTTC
TRBJ2-1 - TRBV20-1 TRBD1 CSANRDSEQFF TGCAGTGCAAACCGGGACAGTGAGCAGTTCTTC
TRBJ1-3 - TRBV30 TRBD1 CAWSGDRTSGNTIYF TGTGCCTGGAGTGGGGACAGGACCTCTGGAAACACCATATATTTT
TRBJ2-2 - TRBV7-3 - CASSLSSGELFF TGTGCCAGCAGCTTAAGTAGCGGGGAGCTGTTTTTT
TRBJ1-4 - TRBV19 - CASSIASGVHEKLFF TGTGCCAGTAGTATAGCTTCCGGTGTACATGAAAAACTGTTTTTT
TRBJ2-1 - TRBV4-1 - CASSQDLASSYNEQFF TGCGCCAGCAGCCAAGATTTGGCTAGCTCCTACAATGAGCAGTTCTTC
TRBJ1-5 - TRBV6-2/TRBV6-3 TRBD1 CASSWTGPFQPQHF TGTGCCAGCAGTTGGACAGGCCCTTTTCAGCCCCAGCATTTT
TRBJ2-1 - TRBV27 TRBD2 CASSLFPGGGSEQFF TGTGCCAGCAGTTTATTCCCCGGGGGAGGGAGTGAGCAGTTCTTC
TRBJ2-3 - TRBV5-6 - CASTYSVADTQYF TGTGCCAGCACCTATAGCGTGGCAGATACGCAGTATTTT
TRBJ2-7 - TRBV30 - CAWSIGTPLGEQYF TGTGCCTGGAGTATCGGGACACCCTTGGGCGAGCAGTACTTC
TRBJ2-2 - TRBV5-8 - CASSSTWGDPGELFF TGTGCCAGCAGCTCTACGTGGGGGGATCCCGGGGAGCTGTTTTTT
TRBJ2-5 - TRBV7-8 - CASSLGWGGEETQYF TGTGCCAGCAGCCTGGGGTGGGGCGGTGAAGAGACCCAGTACTTC
TRBJ1-5 - TRBV6-5 TRBD1 CASGDRGFGQPQHF TGTGCCAGCGGCGACAGGGGGTTCGGTCAGCCCCAGCATTTT
TRBJ2-3 - TRBV3-1/TRBV3-2 - CASSLNSLVAAVTDTQYF TGTGCCAGCAGCCTCAATTCCTTGGTAGCGGCCGTCACAGATACGCAGTATTTT
TRBJ1-4 - TRBV5-1 - CASSLLRGANEKLFF TGCGCCAGCAGCTTGTTGCGGGGCGCTAATGAAAAACTGTTTTTT
TRBJ1-2 - TRBV28 - CASSSAGKHGYTF TGTGCCAGCAGTTCGGCAGGGAAACATGGCTACACCTTC
TRBJ2-1 - TRBV24-1 TRBD2 CATSDPGGGQRNEQFF TGTGCCACCAGTGACCCCGGGGGGGGACAACGGAATGAGCAGTTCTTC
TRBJ2-5 - TRBV7-7 - CASSSGLAGTQYF TGTGCTAGCAGCTCGGGACTGGCAGGGACCCAGTACTTC
TRBJ2-7 - TRBV18 TRBD1 CASSPGTGSSYEQYF TGTGCCAGCTCCCCGGGGACAGGGTCCTCCTACGAGCAGTACTTC
TRBJ2-1 - TRBV5-4 TRBD2 CASRRAGGKYNEQFF TGTGCCAGCAGACGAGCGGGGGGAAAGTACAATGAGCAGTTCTTC
TRBJ2-5 - TRBV5-1 - CASRQGGSQETQYF TGCGCCAGCAGACAGGGGGGGAGCCAAGAGACCCAGTACTTC
TRBJ2-7 few TRBV2 - CAIRERDLVYEQYF TGTGCCATCAGGGAGAGGGATCTTGTCTACGAGCAGTACTTC
TRBJ2-2 - TRBV11-2 - CASSLDLNTGELFF TGTGCCAGCAGCTTAGACTTGAACACCGGGGAGCTGTTTTTT
TRBJ2-3 few TRBV6-5 - CASSSTPASTDTQYF TGTGCCAGCAGTTCTACCCCCGCTAGCACAGATACGCAGTATTTT
TRBJ2-3 - TRBV6-5 - CASSPTREYTDTQYF TGTGCCAGCAGTCCTACTAGGGAGTACACAGATACGCAGTATTTT
TRBJ2-5 - TRBV6-6 - CASSYGLAPRETQYF TGTGCCAGCAGTTACGGGCTAGCCCCCCGAGAGACCCAGTACTTC
TRBJ1-2 - TRBV9 TRBD1 CASSVEMTGGRETF TGTGCCAGCAGCGTGGAAATGACAGGGGGTAGGGAAACCTTC
TRBJ2-3 - TRBV6-5 - CASRSEGGTDTQYF TGTGCCAGCAGGTCTGAGGGTGGCACAGATACGCAGTATTTT
TRBJ1-6 - TRBV30 TRBD1 CAWAGQGALHF TGTGCCTGGGCGGGTCAGGGGGCCCTCCACTTT
TRBJ2-7 - TRBV5-1 TRBD2 CASSQTSGGALEQYF TGCGCCAGCAGCCAAACTAGCGGGGGGGCCCTCGAGCAGTACTTC
TRBJ1-1 - TRBV6-5 TRBD1 CASRSDRVNTEAFF TGTGCCAGCAGGAGTGACAGGGTGAACACTGAAGCTTTCTTT
TRBJ1-1 - TRBV5-8 - CASSLGLTYF TGTGCCAGCAGCTTGGGACTGACGTACTTT
TRBJ1-1 few TRBV7-3 - CASSLSGDRVTEAFF TGTGCCAGCAGCTTAAGCGGAGATCGGGTCACTGAAGCTTTCTTT
TRBJ2-3 - TRBV11-3 TRBD1 CASSLDGTATDTQYF TGTGCCAGCAGCTTAGACGGGACAGCCACAGATACGCAGTATTTT
TRBJ2-2 - TRBV2 TRBD2 CASSPGLITGELFF TGTGCCAGCAGCCCGGGACTAATTACCGGGGAGCTGTTTTTT
TRBJ1-5 once TRBV5-8 - CASSQTGVWNQPQHF TGTGCCAGCAGCCAGACGGGGGTGTGGAATCAGCCCCAGCATTTT
TRBJ2-1 - TRBV2 TRBD2 CASTPGLAGYEQFF TGTGCCAGCACCCCGGGACTAGCGGGATACGAGCAGTTCTTC
TRBJ2-5 - TRBV5-1 TRBD1 CASSSGVRLRGRETQYF TGCGCCAGCAGCTCCGGCGTTAGGCTCAGGGGGCGAGAGACCCAGTACTTC
TRBJ1-6 - TRBV19 - CATRRRVQDSPLHF TGTGCCACCAGGAGGAGAGTGCAAGATTCACCCCTCCACTTT
TRBJ2-6 - TRBV10-3 - CAISESEDSGANVLTF TGTGCCATCAGTGAGTCAGAGGACTCTGGGGCCAACGTCCTGACTTTC